These 32 T cell receptor beta chains share one sample of origin, sequenced in a study of T-cell memory formation after mild COVID-19. TCRdb itself ran the 5' RACE reads through MiXCR, one entry per CDR3 protein. The data show hundreds of thousands of distinct CDR3 sequences, more than 20% seen once. Source material: PBMCs or a T cell subset sorted from them (not recorded which). These receptors were taken from an adult woman who had mild COVID-19 (a few samples of this study predate the infection). Cell type and time point are not known.

The genes are TRBV20-1 and TRBJ2-5; the match to TRBD1 covers 10 bases. The CDR3 has 15 residues. CDR1 and CDR2 (germline): DFQATT, SNEGSKA (reference sequence). V shed 0 bases, J shed 6 bases, and the junction held 7 bases outside the gene matches. The CDR3 loop reads CSARDGQGDGKTQYF. As DNA, the CDR3 is TGCAGTGCTAGAGATGGACAGGGGGATGGAAAGACCCAGTACTTC.

This chain joins TRBV7-8 and TRBJ2-3, with TRBD1 matching over 12 bases. The CDR3 covers 18 residues. V dropped 6 bases and J dropped 6; count of bases not matched to a gene: 16. Germline V CDR1 and CDR2: SGHVS, FQNEAQ. CDR3 nucleotide sequence: TGTGCCAGCAGATGGGCCGGGACAGGGGGCGAATTAGCGGATACGCAGTATTTT. It yields the protein CASRWAGTGGELADTQYF.

J is TRBJ1-1 and V is TRBV7-9; 7 bases match TRBD1. Germline V gives CDR1 SEHNR, CDR2 FQNEAQ (reference sequence). V gave up 2 bases and J gave up 7 bases; unmatched junction bases: 10. The CDR3 covers 15 residues. The CDR3 is CASSLYTGAASEAFF. DNA for the CDR3: TGTGCCAGCAGCTTATACACAGGGGCCGCCAGTGAAGCTTTCTTT.

This clonotype was counted a few times. The chain carries TRBV5-1 and TRBJ2-7; 9 bases match TRBD1. The CDR3 runs 14 residues. Germline CDR1 SGHRS, CDR2 YFSETQ. V lost 7 bases to trimming and J lost 3 bases; unmatched junction nucleotides: 8. CDR3 nucleotide sequence: TGCGCCAGCCAACCGGGACAGGGATACTACGAGCAGTACTTC. It is translated as CASQPGQGYYEQYF.

The gene calls are TRBV11-2 and TRBJ2-1; 7 bases map to TRBD2. Germline loops: CDR1 SGHAT, CDR2 FQNNGV. Trimming removed 5 bases from V and 5 bases from J; junction bases left unmatched: 9. This CDR3 comprises 15 residues. The CDR3 protein is CASSPQRLADNEQFF. The CDR3 bases are TGTGCCAGCAGCCCCCAGCGGCTAGCGGACAATGAGCAGTTCTTC.

The chain employs TRBV7-2 and TRBJ2-1; TRBD2 agrees at 14 bases. The CDR3 sequence is 14 residues long. Trimming at V came to 4 bases and at J to 14 bases, leaving 7 bases not matched to a gene. Germline loops: CDR1 SGHTA, CDR2 FQGNSA. The CDR3 reads CASSSGLAGGVEFF. Written as DNA, the CDR3 is TGTGCCAGCAGCTCAGGACTAGCGGGGGGCGTCGAGTTCTTC.

This clonotype was found a few times. The rearrangement links TRBV11-2 to TRBJ1-5; 8 nucleotides match TRBD1. Germline loops: CDR1 SGHAT, CDR2 FQNNGV. The junction had 10 bases not matched to a gene; V was cut back by 0 bases and J by 9 bases. CDR3 size: 16 residues. CDR3 in amino acids: CASSLEGRGPTRPQHF. The CDR3 nucleotides read TGTGCCAGCAGCTTAGAAGGCAGGGGGCCCACGCGGCCCCAGCATTTT.

This clonotype was detected only a few times. The CDR3 nucleotides read TGCGCCAGCAGCTTGGACAGGGCGTCGGTAGGAGCTTTCTTT. Protein: CASSLDRASVGAFF. The chain combines TRBV5-1 with TRBJ1-1; TRBD1 is a possible D gene (6 bases). The CDR3 length is 14 residues. The V and J ends lost 0 bases and 10 bases respectively, with 16 bases between them. CDR1 and CDR2 (germline): SGHRS, YFSETQ.

Comments on this clonotype: Sequence at one end of the junction differs from germline and may be a read error. This rearrangement joins TRBV7-8 to TRBJ2-1, with TRBD2 matching over 12 bases. There are 15 residues in the CDR3. Per the germline V gene, CDR1 is SGHVS and CDR2 is FQNEAQ. CDR3 DNA: TGTGCCAGCAGCCTAGCGGGAGGGCCGGTGGATGAGCAGTTCTTC. Its translation: CASSLAGGPVDEQFF.

This clonotype was recorded a few times. V is TRBV7-9 and J is TRBJ2-1; D is possibly TRBD2 (6 bases). Trimming cost V 5 bases and J 8 bases, with 19 bases left between them. CDR3 length: 15 amino acids. Looked up from germline, CDR1 is SEHNR and CDR2 is FQNEAQ (reference sequence). The CDR3 protein is CASSATISGTYEQFF. The CDR3 DNA sequence: TGTGCCAGCAGCGCAACGATATCCGGGACTTATGAGCAGTTCTTC.

This chain connects TRBV7-6 to TRBJ2-2; no clear D gene. CDR3 length: 13 amino acids. The germline CDR1 and CDR2 sequences are SGHVS and FNYEAQ. Trimming pared 4 bases from V and 8 bases from J, leaving 11 bases between. CDR3 sequence reads: CASSSRVEGELFF. In DNA, the CDR3 is TGTGCCAGCAGCTCCCGAGTGGAGGGGGAGCTGTTTTTT.

The rearrangement joins TRBV10-3 to TRBJ1-1, with a possible D match to TRBD1 (5 bases). This CDR3 comprises 11 residues. The V end was cut by 6 bases, the J end by 6 bases, with 8 bases between. CDR1 is ENHRY and CDR2 is SYGVKD in the germline V gene. The CDR3 region is CAISWGSEAFF. The CDR3 DNA sequence: TGTGCCATCAGCTGGGGGTCTGAAGCTTTCTTT.

Written as DNA, the CDR3 is TGTGCCAGTAGTACCCCCGCGGGACTAGCGGGGGTCGAGGAGACCCAGTACTTC. Protein sequence: CASSTPAGLAGVEETQYF. The chain uses TRBV19 and TRBJ2-5; 14 bases match TRBD2. CDR1 is LNHDA, CDR2 SQIVND, per germline (reference sequence). V lost 4 bases to trimming and J lost 5 bases; unmatched junction nucleotides: 12. CDR3 length: 18 amino acids.

This clonotype was detected a few times. This chain links TRBV29-1 with TRBJ2-7, with 7 nucleotides matching TRBD1. Unmatched junction bases numbered 12, after V lost 8 bases and J lost 5 bases. The germline V gene has CDR1 SQVTM and CDR2 ANQGSEA. The CDR3 totals 13 residues. Written as DNA, the CDR3 is TGCAGCATTCTCCCGGGACAGACCCACGAGCAGTACTTC. It translates to CSILPGQTHEQYF.

V is TRBV6-5 and J is TRBJ2-6, with D unresolved. Germline assignment: CDR1 MNHEY and CDR2 SVGAGI. V dropped 5 bases and J dropped 0 bases, with 8 bases sitting between them. The CDR3 is 15 amino acids. The CDR3 loop reads CASSVPNSGANVLTF. In DNA form, the CDR3 reads TGTGCCAGCAGTGTCCCAAACTCTGGGGCCAACGTCCTGACTTTC.

The rearrangement joins TRBV5-1 to TRBJ1-6; TRBD1 might be the D (5 bases). The CDR3 is made up of 18 amino acids. CDR1 is SGHRS and CDR2 is YFSETQ in the germline V gene. V lost 1 base to trimming and J lost 0 bases, with 14 bases between them. This CDR3 is CASSLRQRGASYNSPLHF. The CDR3 DNA follows: TGCGCCAGCAGCTTGAGACAGAGGGGCGCCTCCTATAATTCACCCCTCCACTTT.

The V gene is TRBV7-2, the J gene TRBJ2-6; weak D call: TRBD2 (6 bases). Germline V lookup: CDR1 SGHTA, CDR2 FQGNSA. The V end was cut by 1 base, the J end by 0 bases, with 13 bases between. This CDR3 is 18 amino acids long. This chain's CDR3 is CASSLGGRFYSGANVLTF. For the CDR3, the DNA is TGTGCCAGCAGCTTAGGAGGGAGGTTTTACTCTGGGGCCAACGTCCTGACTTTC.

The chain joins TRBV20-1 to TRBJ1-1; the D is unclear. Germline CDR1 DFQATT, CDR2 SNEGSKA (reference sequence). Trimming shortened V by 5 bases and J by 5 bases, and 15 bases separated the two germline ends. The CDR3 runs to 13 residues. DNA for the CDR3: TGCAGTGCTTCCTTACCAGGTCGGACTGAAGCTTTCTTT. Amino acids: CSASLPGRTEAFF.

This chain connects TRBV19 to TRBJ2-1; D tentatively reads TRBD1 or TRBD2 (6 bases each). V was trimmed by 2 bases and J by 6 bases, leaving 14 bases between them. CDR1 LNHDA and CDR2 SQIVND come from the germline V gene (reference sequence). The CDR3 is 15 residues long. DNA of the CDR3: TGTGCCAGTAGTATATGGGGGGCGATGGGCAATGAGCAGTTCTTC. The encoded protein is CASSIWGAMGNEQFF.

The chain employs TRBV5-1 and TRBJ2-1; D not certain. V was cut by 0 bases and J by 6 bases, with 7 bases left in between. From germline, CDR1 is SGHRS and CDR2 YFSETQ. This CDR3 spans 13 amino acids. CDR3 loop: CASSLVPINEQFF. The CDR3 coding sequence is TGCGCCAGCAGCTTGGTCCCTATCAATGAGCAGTTCTTC. Based on the CDR3 plus reference TRBV5-1 and TRBJ2-1, the full variable domain is KAGVTQTPRYLIKTRGQQVTLSCSPISGHRSVSWYQQTPGQGLQFLFEYFSETQRNKGNFPGRFSGRQFSNSRSEMNVSTLELGDSALYLCASSLVPINEQFFGPGTRLTVL.

The chain is built from TRBV7-9 and TRBJ2-1, with TRBD2 matching over 9 bases. The junction had 12 bases not matched to a gene; V was cut back by 5 bases and J by 7 bases. The length of the CDR3 is 16 residues. CDR1 and CDR2 (germline): SEHNR, FQNEAQ (reference sequence). The CDR3 DNA follows: TGTGCCAGCAGCCTACCGAGCGGGAGGTTATATAATGAGCAGTTCTTC. Translating gives CASSLPSGRLYNEQFF.

This clonotype has a handful of counts. V and J are TRBV7-2 and TRBJ1-3, with 9 bases lining up with TRBD1. Germline V CDR1 and CDR2: SGHTA, FQGNSA. The CDR3 is made up of 15 amino acids. With 5 bases clipped from V and 4 bases from J, the junction kept 6 bases outside the gene matches. The CDR3 bases are TGTGCCAGCAGCAAGCGGACAGGGGAGGGAAACACCATATATTTT. This encodes CASSKRTGEGNTIYF.

This clonotype came up a few times. The chain has TRBV11-2 and TRBJ2-1, with D tentatively TRBD1 (6 bases). Trimming left V 5 bases short and J 2 bases short, with 19 bases between. The CDR3 is 17 amino acids. Looked up from germline, CDR1 is SGHAT and CDR2 is FQNNGV. In nucleotides, the CDR3 is TGTGCCAGCAGCCCGGAGAGGGGGTTAGCCACCTACAATGAGCAGTTCTTC. It encodes CASSPERGLATYNEQFF.

This chain joins TRBV11-3 and TRBJ2-7, with TRBD2 as a possible D gene (6 bases). Germline V lookup: CDR1 SGHNT, CDR2 YENEEA. Trimming cost V 3 bases and J 3 bases, with 21 bases left between them. The CDR3 contains 17 residues. DNA for the CDR3: TGTGCCAGCAGCTTGACCCTTTTCGGGAGCGGCGACTACGAGCAGTACTTC. Translating it yields CASSLTLFGSGDYEQYF.

This clonotype has a handful of counts. The gene calls are TRBV5-1 and TRBJ2-1; no firm D call. CDR1 and CDR2 (germline): SGHRS, YFSETQ. This CDR3 spans 14 amino acids. The germline V and J ends were trimmed by 2 bases and 8 bases, with 14 bases remaining between them. CDR3 in amino acids: CASSFARSPDEQFF. The CDR3 DNA is TGCGCCAGCAGCTTCGCCCGGAGCCCGGATGAGCAGTTCTTC. The full variable domain, its missing parts supplied by reference TRBV5-1 and TRBJ2-1, is KAGVTQTPRYLIKTRGQQVTLSCSPISGHRSVSWYQQTPGQGLQFLFEYFSETQRNKGNFPGRFSGRQFSNSRSEMNVSTLELGDSALYLCASSFARSPDEQFFGPGTRLTVL.

This chain joins TRBV7-6 and TRBJ2-1; D is unresolved. Germline CDR1 and CDR2: SGHVS and FNYEAQ. The CDR3 is 13 amino acids. Trimming cost V 0 bases and J 5 bases, with 5 bases left between them. CDR3 sequence reads: CASSLANHNEQFF. CDR3 bases: TGTGCCAGCAGCTTAGCCAACCACAATGAGCAGTTCTTC. The full variable domain, completed using reference TRBV7-6 and TRBJ2-1, is GAGVSQSPRYKVTKRGQDVALRCDPISGHVSLYWYRQALGQGPEFLTYFNYEAQQDKSGLPNDRFSAERPEGSISTLTIQRTEQRDSAMYRCASSLANHNEQFFGPGTRLTVL.

The CDR3 reads CAWSGDPHNNQPQHF. DNA for the CDR3: TGTGCCTGGAGCGGCGACCCGCATAACAATCAGCCCCAGCATTTT. The chain uses TRBV30 and TRBJ1-5, with D unresolved. CDR3 size: 15 residues. Germline V gene sequence: CDR1 GTSNPN, CDR2 SVGIG (reference sequence). The V end lost 3 bases, the J end lost 3 bases, and 15 bases lay between the germline ends.

The chain uses TRBV24-1 and TRBJ2-1; 8 positions agree with TRBD2. The V and J ends lost 6 bases and 6 bases, in that order; junction bases with no gene match: 9. This CDR3 has 15 amino acids. Germline-derived CDR1 and CDR2 are KGHDR and SFDVKD. As DNA, the CDR3 is TGTGCCACCAGTAAGGGACTAGGTACTTCCAATGAGCAGTTCTTC. The encoded protein is CATSKGLGTSNEQFF.

This clonotype was recorded a few times. This rearrangement joins TRBV7-9 to TRBJ1-2, with D possibly being TRBD1 (5 bases). CDR1 and CDR2 (germline): SEHNR, FQNEAQ (reference sequence). This CDR3 is built from 14 residues. The ends were cut back, 1 base at V and 2 bases at J, with 8 bases in the middle. Here the CDR3 DNA reads TGTGCCAGCAGCTTAGGGTCAGGGAACTATGGCTACACCTTC. This encodes CASSLGSGNYGYTF.

The CDR3 DNA reads as TGTGCCAGCAGCCAAGAATTGTACTATGGCTACACCTTC. It is translated as CASSQELYYGYTF. The gene calls are TRBV3-1 and TRBJ1-2; D ambiguous. V dropped 0 bases and J dropped 3 bases, with 5 bases sitting between them. CDR3 length: 13 amino acids. The germline V gene has CDR1 LGHDT and CDR2 YNNKEL (reference sequence).

This clonotype has just a few counts. One end of the junction varies from germline; a read error may be responsible. The V gene is TRBV7-3, the J gene TRBJ2-2, with 7 positions matching TRBD1. Germline CDR1 and CDR2: SGHTA and FQGTGA. The CDR3 covers 17 residues. CDR3 sequence reads: CASSLTLITGATGELFF. CDR3 in DNA: TGTGCCAGCAGCCTAACCCTGATTACAGGGGCCACCGGGGAGCTGTTTTTT.

The V call is TRBV3-1, the J call TRBJ2-2; D is undetermined. V was clipped by 3 bases and J by 6 bases, with 11 bases between them. The CDR3 contains 14 residues. Germline loops: CDR1 LGHDT, CDR2 YNNKEL (reference sequence). CDR3 DNA: TGTGCCAGCAGCCATCTCCAAGGTGCCGGGGAGCTGTTTTTT. This gives the protein CASSHLQGAGELFF.